This T cell receptor beta chain appears in the sequencing data of a study of blood T cell repertoires in COVID-19. The CDR3 runs 14 residues. The V end lost 2 bases, the J end lost 7 bases, and 14 bases lay between the germline ends. Per the germline V gene, CDR1 is SGHAT and CDR2 is FQNNGV. Researchers sorted participants into cohorts using their self-reported clinical history. The table came from immunoSEQ multiplex PCR; TCRdb's copy has only in-frame clones and leaves some out. The sample includes around 500,000 clones, approximately 87% seen only once; the top ten take over 1.5%. The sequenced material came from PBMCs or T cells enriched from blood (not recorded which). The rearrangement uses TRBV11-2 and TRBJ2-5; a possible D gene is TRBD1 (5 bases). The TCR comes from a woman aged 40 to 55 who had recovered from COVID-19. The CDR3 protein is CASSLSQGRVTQYF. The CDR3 DNA reads as TGTGCCAGCAGCTTATCGCAGGGAAGGGTGACCCAGTACTTC.